This T cell receptor beta chain is from a study of cytomegalovirus exposure and HLA in healthy donors (dated by TCRdb to between 2016 and 2019). For the wider study: In an earlier analysis of approximately 640 of the donors, 276 Gb of sequence data and 100 million or so unique TCR beta sequences from approximately 180 million T cells were reported. An early release that covered approximately 600 HLA-typed donors contained approximately 300 gigabases of sequencing data and around 85 million unique TCR sequences. Of the 300 to 500 genotyped donors, more than 75% were placed in the genetic ancestry cluster associated with self-reported Caucasian donors. The study aimed to test whether signatures of past pathogen exposure could be identified by cataloging public T cell receptors. The study used immunosequencing to profile the T cell repertoires of approximately 630 subjects and linked those repertoires to cytomegalovirus serostatus. Besides the first cohort of around 700 subjects, a separate validation cohort made up of 90 to 150 different subjects was used. The study combined high-throughput TCR immunosequencing, statistical association of individual TCRs with disease status, and machine learning to predict cytomegalovirus infection status. A later analysis re-examined previously published TCR beta repertoires from several hundred donors and added high-resolution HLA genotyping to investigate patterns of TCR occurrence. Rather than using new phenotypic data, the later analysis identified candidate immune exposures from TCR beta sequences and from how often those sequences occurred across donors. In an earlier analysis of 587 of the donors, high-throughput TCR beta sequencing was used to judge whether each TCR beta V gene segment behaved as functional or pseudogenic. Alongside the repertoire data, information on donor age, sex, ethnicity and CMV serostatus was compiled. Genome-wide SNP genotypes for about three fifths of the 666 donors were used in a later genetic analysis, which treated that subset as a discovery cohort. All discovery cohort repertoires had been generated using a single sequencing platform. Both class I and class II loci were covered by HLA typing, at four-digit resolution. The number of donors typed differed by locus, with 629-630 for A, B, C, DRB1 and DQB1, around 560 for DQA1, under 610 for DPA1, and some 450 for DPB1. A handful of DR-DQ haplotypes were handled as single units for association and clustering because linkage in the cohort was strong. Among almost 400 genotyped donors of the cohort, an average of about 240,000 unique TCR beta nucleotide sequences were sequenced per donor, around 18% of them non-productive. The study at large found these results: A cluster of highly shared sequence variants was judged likely to be a technical artifact of the sequencing pipeline. Roughly uniform sequencing depth across donors was assumed in presence/absence analyses, although this assumption may not hold. Because counts were too low, seventeen rarely observed V segments, including chromosome 9 orphons, were left out of the earlier analysis of over 550 of the donors. Cytomegalovirus status was reported to be diagnosed by the classifier with high specificity and sensitivity in both the original and validation cohorts. In the study, 150 to 200 TCR beta chains were listed as associated with cytomegalovirus. In a later analysis, most CMV-associated TCR beta chains were found to appear HLA-restricted, with HLA associations seemingly driven largely by CMV exposure. According to a later genetic analysis, donors in an Asian-associated ancestry cluster had fewer N-insertions in productive TCRs than the approximately 650-donor mean. Linkage disequilibrium might explain the correlated functional status among segregating V segments, but an unknown experimental factor could not be ruled out. Strong co-occurrence of HLA alleles, especially DR and DQ, made assigning TCR associations to individual alleles difficult. Only TCR beta chains were sequenced in this cohort, and the absence of alpha or paired-chain data limited detectable features. V-gene and J-gene trimming of TCR beta chains was associated with a missense DCLRE1C variant in a later genetic analysis, and the association was replicated in an independent cohort. According to a later analysis, parvovirus B19, influenza, CMV and Epstein-Barr virus appeared linked to several top co-occurrence clusters. Three of the identified cytomegalovirus-associated TCR beta chains were confirmed in vitro to be specific for cytomegalovirus antigens. In a later analysis, TCR association rates were found to vary across HLA loci, with the most associated TCRs seen for DRB1 alleles and the fewest for HLA-C alleles. Compared with equally common non-associated chains, HLA-associated TCR beta chains in a later analysis were more clonally expanded and had lower generation probabilities. A further reported finding was that TCR beta sequences accurately predicted the HLA-A and HLA-B alleles for most subjects in the first cohort. HLA typing was unavailable for some donors at each locus, so association tests used only the typed subset. Specific HLA alleles were associated with 15,000 to 20,000 TCR beta sequences at a false discovery rate of 0.05 in a later analysis. The authors suggested that the approach could potentially be extended to other disease states and immunological phenotypes. CMV serostatus was the only immune exposure information available for the cohort. The 87-base-pair reads could not distinguish some IMGT-functional V segments, including TRBV6-2 and TRBV6-3, so those segments were excluded. Across donors, most TCR sequences were observed very rarely, whereas some public TCRs were present in many individuals. In an earlier analysis of fewer than 700 of the donors, most TCR beta V segments appeared in productive rearrangements about 90% or about 30% of the time, broadly matching IMGT annotations.

To prepare the library, the immunoSEQ multiplex PCR assay was applied. For the multiplex PCR, a mixture combining 60 forward primers for TCR Vbeta segments and 13 reverse primers for TCR Jbeta segments was used. The CDR3 region of rearranged TCR beta genes was amplified from genomic DNA with a multiplex PCR assay. The Illumina HiSeq System was used to sequence the amplified TCR beta libraries as 87-base-pair reads. In the authors' own workflow: In a later analysis, roughly 80 million unique TCR beta chains were counted across the roughly 700 repertoires, and around 10 million of these chains were shared by at least two donors. Raw reads were error-corrected and collapsed into unique sequences with a nearest-neighbor algorithm that merged closely related sequences to remove PCR and sequencing errors. To assign V, D and J gene segments, CDR3 sequences were aligned to IMGT reference sequences. For a sequence to be retained, a match of at least six nucleotides to both a V gene segment and a J gene segment was required. Rearrangements were called productive when the CDR3 lacked stop codons and stayed in frame with V and J; all others were non-productive. Following IMGT convention, CDR3 was defined as the stretch from the second conserved V-encoded cysteine up to the conserved J-encoded phenylalanine. The earlier analysis of 587 of the donors excluded sequences that lacked an unambiguous match to a single V gene segment. An earlier analysis of 587 of the donors called V segments functional above 56.7% productive rearrangements and segregating when the between-donor standard deviation exceeded 5%. A statistical classification framework was developed to diagnose cytomegalovirus status using the catalog of TCR beta chain sequences. V and J gene assignment, in a later analysis, came from comparing TCR nucleotide sequences with IMGT/GENE-DB human TR gene sequences. A later analysis assigned CDR3 sequences and most-parsimonious VDJ recombination scenarios with the TCRdist pipeline. In a later analysis, every TCR beta chain was defined by the combination of its CDR3 amino acid sequence and its V-gene family, and reads without a unique V-gene family were dropped. As a way to deal with suspected cross-contamination and a sequencing artifact, a later analysis dropped roughly 600 nucleotide sequences that were highly shared and had low generation probability. A later analysis calculated a clonal expansion index for each public chain from normalized within-repertoire ranks of inferred template counts. In a later analysis, generation probabilities were computed using a VDJ recombination model fitted to out-of-frame rearrangements, and the results were checked against IGoR. In a later analysis, hypergeometric tests were used to score TCR-TCR, TCR-HLA and TCR-CMV co-occurrence, with a repertoire-size bias correction applied to TCR pairs. False discovery rates were estimated in a later analysis by permuting HLA or CMV assignments 20 times. In a later analysis, co-occurring TCRs were grouped using DBSCAN, with TCRdist sequence similarity added in when clustering inside HLA-allele-positive subsets. Repertoires with fewer than 30,000 or more than 120,000 public chains were left out of co-occurrence clustering, as were about 5 repertoires with anomalous nucleotide sharing. In its TCRdb copy, this immuneACCESS table keeps in-frame sequences only and misses some clones. Where compared with another copy, unresolved V genes explain less than half of these, and the others have no known cause. That table gives V, J and clone size, and the DNA gave D and trimming. The record for this sample contains around 200,000 clones. Roughly 0.98% of the sample belongs to the ten largest clones.

Comments on this clone: What antigen it recognizes has not been identified.

In total, around 600 healthy bone marrow donors made up the cohort. All cohort members were sampled while nominally healthy, although unrecorded immune exposures were likely present. The donor tested CMV seropositive and was one of the 289 seropositive cohort members. Each donor provided a peripheral blood sample, and peripheral blood mononuclear cells were used for TCR beta sequencing. Genomic DNA extraction from the blood cell samples was performed with the Qiagen DNeasy Blood Extraction Kit. V is cut by 5 bases and J by 5 bases, and the space between the germline ends is 18 bases. The CDR3, from cysteine to phenylalanine, totals 15 residues. Just the 45-base CDR3 DNA is kept, in frame starting at base 1. Looking up the germline V gene (reference sequence) yields CDR1 SEHNR and CDR2 FQNEAQ.

The sequence was obtained from a young woman in good health and CMV-seropositive. The chain employs TRBV7-9 and TRBJ2-5, and TRBD2 may be the D gene, going by 7 matching bases. Sequencing input: PBMCs. For the CDR3, the sequence is CASSPQAGAPETQYF. At the DNA level, the sequence is TGTGCCAGCAGCCCCCAGGCGGGGGCGCCTGAGACCCAGTACTTC.